The subject of this entry is one TCR beta chain. This record comes from a study of shared T cell receptors in the human thymus. Sequencing was performed with immunoSEQ multiplex PCR; in TCRdb, only in-frame clones are kept and a portion is missing. The table shows over 450,000 clones, with about 84% occurring only once. V shed 7 bases and J shed 0 bases, with 15 bases lying between them. The CDR3 contains 15 residues. The germline V gene has CDR1 MNHNY and CDR2 SVGAGI (reference sequence). The same specimen was also included in a second study, on human thymus T cells.

The clonotype comes from a boy less than two years old with a congenital heart defect. J is TRBJ1-1 and V is TRBV6-6; no reliable D call. The sequenced sample was thymocytes. The CDR3 bases are TGTGCCAGCACCCCACGAGGCGCCTTGAACACTGAAGCTTTCTTT. Translating it yields CASTPRGALNTEAFF.